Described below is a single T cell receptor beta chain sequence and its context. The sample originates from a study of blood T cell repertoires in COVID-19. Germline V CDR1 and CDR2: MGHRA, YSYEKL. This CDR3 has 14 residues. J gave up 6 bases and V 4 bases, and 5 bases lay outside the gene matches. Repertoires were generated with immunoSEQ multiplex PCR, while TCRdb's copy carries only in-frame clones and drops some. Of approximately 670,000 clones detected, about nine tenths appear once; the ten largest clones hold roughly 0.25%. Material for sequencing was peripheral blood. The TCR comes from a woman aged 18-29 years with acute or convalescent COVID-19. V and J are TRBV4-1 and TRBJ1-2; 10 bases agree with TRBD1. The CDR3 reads CASSRPDRGDGYTF. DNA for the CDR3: TGCGCCAGCAGCCGACCGGACAGGGGGGATGGCTACACCTTC.